This T cell receptor (beta chain) was profiled in a study of graft-versus-host responses after intestinal transplantation. Study-wide results and caveats: GvH clones occurred in recipient marrow; some first appeared in ileum or blood.

The protocol was immunoSEQ multiplex PCR, while the TCRdb copy is restricted to in-frame clones and leaves out a portion. The table has about 54,000 clones, 91% seen once. Turning to this clone: Its antigen is undetermined.

Trimming left V 3 bases short and J 0 bases short, with 5 bases between. Germline V gene lookup returns CDR1 SSHAT and CDR2 FNYEAQ (reference sequence). This CDR3 comprises 13 residues. V gene TRBV7-7 combines with J gene TRBJ2-5; no clear D gene. This TCR derives from a human patient who received an intestinal transplant, so some T cells may come from the graft donor. The sequenced sample was PBMCs, obtained approximately 97 weeks after intestinal transplant. The CDR3 loop is CASSFGYQETQYF. The CDR3 bases are TGTGCCAGCAGCTTCGGGTACCAAGAGACCCAGTACTTC.